These 26 T cell receptor beta chains came from one sample sequenced in a study of T cell clonality in common variable immunodeficiency. TCRdb's copy holds only in-frame clones and misses some; the assay was immunoSEQ multiplex PCR. There are 44,000 or so clones in the sample, none observed a single time. The specimen sequenced was peripheral blood mononuclear cells. The receptors come from a person aged 18-70 years in good health.

This clone was found many times. The CDR3 goes on 3 residues after the read ends, and that part is filled in from the germline J gene. This chain connects TRBV20-1 to TRBJ1-5, with D possibly matching TRBD1 (6 bases). The CDR3 contains 14 residues. The germline V and J ends were trimmed by 1 base and 3 bases, with 10 bases remaining between them. Germline V gene sequence: CDR1 DFQATT, CDR2 SNEGSKA (reference sequence). The covered CDR3 bases are TGCAGTGCTAGAGCAACAGGGCCCAATCAGCCC. Translating gives CSARATGPNQP. The full CDR3 reads CSARATGPNQPQHF.

In its sample, this clone was seen many times. Read sequence stops 3 residues before the CDR3 end, and the germline J gene provides the missing end. V gene TRBV7-2 combines with J gene TRBJ1-1; TRBD1 agrees at 8 bases. This CDR3 comprises 14 residues. V lost 4 bases to trimming and J lost 4 bases; unmatched junction nucleotides: 5. Germline-derived CDR1 and CDR2 are SGHTA and FQGNSA. This CDR3 is CASSSTGAGTEAFF. The CDR3 DNA, read in part, is TGTGCCAGCAGCTCGACAGGGGCCGGCACTGAA.

This clone was seen many times. The CDR3 end is not reached by the read, which stops 3 residues before it; the germline J gene fills it in. The rearrangement links TRBV20-1 to TRBJ2-7; perhaps TRBD2 as D (5 bases). V dropped 3 bases and J dropped 3 bases, with 18 bases sitting between them. The CDR3 runs 15 residues. Germline CDR1 reads DFQATT; CDR2 reads SNEGSKA (reference sequence). The CDR3 sequence is CSASDSSSWNYEQYF. CDR3 DNA, as far as it was read: TGCAGTGCTAGTGACTCTAGCTCTTGGAACTACGAG.

As regards this clone: Read coverage stops 3 residues before the CDR3 terminus; the germline J gene supplies the remainder. V gene TRBV5-4 combines with J gene TRBJ2-7; a weak D match, TRBD1 (6 bases). This CDR3 has 14 amino acids. Germline CDR1 SGHNT, CDR2 YYREEE (reference sequence). The V and J ends lost 1 base and 4 bases respectively, with 12 bases between them. The sequenced part of the CDR3 DNA is TGTGCCAGCAGCTTGAAGGGGGTCGCGTACGAG. It codes for CASSLKGVAYE. The whole CDR3 protein reads CASSLKGVAYEQYF.

In its sample, this clone was seen many times. The observed sequence ends 3 residues before the CDR3 terminus, with the missing tail filled in from the germline J gene. The chain carries TRBV4-1 and TRBJ2-5; TRBD1 matches at 7 bases. Germline CDR1 MGHRA, CDR2 YSYEKL. V lost 0 bases, J lost 2 bases, and 0 bases stayed unmatched. The CDR3 loop spans 14 amino acids. This CDR3 is CASSQDRGQETQYF. The CDR3 bases that were read are TGCGCCAGCAGCCAAGACAGGGGGCAAGAGACC.

As regards this clone: The junction and the germline gene differ at one end; a read error may be behind it. The read falls 3 residues short of the CDR3 end, and the missing part is taken from the germline J gene. The rearrangement links TRBV30 to TRBJ1-2; D gene unclear. CDR1 and CDR2 (germline): GTSNPN, SVGIG (reference sequence). The CDR3 covers 13 residues. CDR3 region: CAWGAGYTYDYTF. CDR3 bases read: TGTGCCTGGGGTGCGGGGTATACCTATGAC.

This clone was detected ten times or more. The CDR3 is cut off 3 residues early in the read; its end comes from the germline J gene. The chain combines TRBV6-2 or TRBV6-3 with TRBJ2-2; possible D gene TRBD2, 6 bases. This CDR3 comprises 14 residues. Germline V gene lookup returns CDR1 MNHEY and CDR2 SVGEGT. Trimming pared 5 bases from V and 3 bases from J, leaving 10 bases between. The CDR3 is CASSPGTDTGELFF. The sequenced part of the CDR3 DNA is TGTGCCAGCAGTCCCGGGACTGACACCGGGGAG.

At least ten counts were recorded for this clone. The read terminates 3 residues ahead of where the CDR3 ends, so the germline J gene completes it. This chain connects TRBV20-1 to TRBJ2-2; 8 bases are shared with TRBD1. This CDR3 comprises 20 residues. CDR1 and CDR2 (germline): DFQATT, SNEGSKA (reference sequence). The V gene end was trimmed by 0 bases and the J gene end by 5 bases; junction bases not matched to a gene: 20. The sequenced part of the CDR3 DNA is TGCAGTGCTAGAGATCTCAAGGGATCCGCCCCAGGGGGCAGGACCGGGGAG. Translation: CSARDLKGSAPGGRTGE. The full CDR3 protein is CSARDLKGSAPGGRTGELFF.

This clone was recorded at least ten times. A junction end diverges from the germline sequence, so it may reflect a read error. The CDR3 goes on 3 residues after the read ends, and that part is filled in from the germline J gene. The rearrangement links TRBV29-1 to TRBJ2-7; 10 bases align to TRBD1. Germline V gives CDR1 SQVTM, CDR2 ANQGSEA. This CDR3 is 15 amino acids long. The CDR3: CSVGSGTGEWYEQYF. CDR3 DNA, as far as it was read: TGCAGTGTTGGCTCCGGGACAGGGGAATGGTACGAG.

This clone was observed many times. The CDR3 loop is CAINRDRGGDYGYTF. CDR3 DNA (partial): TGTGCCATCAACAGGGACAGGGGAGGGGACTATGGC. The chain has TRBV10-3 and TRBJ1-2, with TRBD1 identical over 10 bases. The read stops 3 residues short of the end of the CDR3; the missing end is completed from the germline J gene. CDR1 is ENHRY and CDR2 is SYGVKD in the germline V gene. The ends lost 7 bases at V and 3 bases at J; junction bases unmatched: 8. The CDR3 loop spans 15 amino acids.

This clone was detected many times. The sequence runs out 3 residues before the end of the CDR3; the remainder is reconstructed from the germline J gene. The rearrangement joins TRBV5-5 to TRBJ2-3; the D gene is possibly TRBD2 (5 bases). From germline, CDR1 is SGHKS and CDR2 YYEKEE (reference sequence). The CDR3 extends over 14 amino acids. Partial CDR3 DNA: TGTGCCAGCAGCTTGGCCGCTGAGGGTAGGACG. It codes for CASSLAAEGRT. The CDR3 in full is CASSLAAEGRTQYF.

This clone has ten or more counts. The CDR3 goes on 3 residues after the read ends, and that part is filled in from the germline J gene. This chain connects TRBV18 to TRBJ1-2, with 7 bases that match TRBD1. The CDR3 loop spans 14 amino acids. Losses at the gene ends were 3 bases for V and 3 bases for J; bases not matched to a gene: 4. The germline CDR1 and CDR2 sequences are KGHSH and LQKENI. CDR3 protein: CASSPGQTYYGYTF. The sequenced part of the CDR3 DNA is TGTGCCAGCTCACCGGGACAGACTTACTATGGC.

This clone was counted ten times or more. The sequence runs out 3 residues before the end of the CDR3; the remainder is reconstructed from the germline J gene. V is TRBV9 and J is TRBJ2-7; 7 bases line up with TRBD1. V gave up 0 bases and J gave up 2 bases; unmatched junction bases: 2. This CDR3 has 14 amino acids. The germline CDR1 and CDR2 sequences are SGDLS and YYNGEE. CDR3: CASSVAGTAYEQYF. The covered CDR3 bases are TGTGCCAGCAGCGTAGCCGGGACAGCCTACGAG.

This clone was picked up many times. The CDR3 region is CASSLAVTSTDTQYF. CDR3 bases read: TGCGCCAGCAGCTTGGCCGTCACAAGCACAGATACG. The chain uses TRBV5-1 and TRBJ2-3; no definite D call. The read ends 3 residues early relative to the CDR3; the germline J gene fills the gap. V was shortened by 0 bases and J by 0 bases, with 8 bases between the two germline ends. CDR3 size: 15 residues. The germline V gene has CDR1 SGHRS and CDR2 YFSETQ. Complete variable domain (other parts from reference TRBV5-1 and TRBJ2-3): KAGVTQTPRYLIKTRGQQVTLSCSPISGHRSVSWYQQTPGQGLQFLFEYFSETQRNKGNFPGRFSGRQFSNSRSEMNVSTLELGDSALYLCASSLAVTSTDTQYFGPGTRLTVL.

This clone occurred many times. The read falls 3 residues short of the CDR3 end, and the missing part is taken from the germline J gene. V usage is TRBV20-1 and J usage is TRBJ1-2, with a weak D call TRBD1 (5 bases). Deletions cut 1 base from V and 5 bases from J, with 20 bases between. CDR3 length equals 16 residues. CDR1 is DFQATT, CDR2 SNEGSKA, per germline (reference sequence). CDR3 sequence: CSARADRDWGDYGYTF. CDR3 DNA, as far as it was read: TGCAGTGCTAGAGCGGACCGGGACTGGGGGGATTATGGC.

This clone has a count of ten or more. The read terminates 3 residues before the CDR3 end, so the remaining end is supplied by the germline J gene. The chain employs TRBV7-9 and TRBJ1-1, with unresolved D. Germline V gene sequence: CDR1 SEHNR, CDR2 FQNEAQ (reference sequence). The length of the CDR3 is 11 residues. CDR3 bases read: TGTGCCAGCAAGCCGGTCACCGAA. Its translation is CASKPVTE. The CDR3, in full, reads CASKPVTEAFF.

This clone was detected many times. The read ends 3 residues shy of where the CDR3 ends; the end is completed using the germline J gene. The chain uses TRBV29-1 and TRBJ1-1; no clear D gene. The ends were cut back, 7 bases at V and 7 bases at J, with 19 bases in the middle. Germline V CDR1 and CDR2: SQVTM, ANQGSEA. The CDR3 runs to 13 residues. The CDR3 here is CSATLWNRGEAFF. The sequenced part of the CDR3 DNA is TGCAGCGCCACACTCTGGAACCGGGGTGAA.

This clone was observed many times. The read finishes 3 residues shy of the CDR3 end, and the germline J gene is used to complete it. The V and J genes are TRBV28 and TRBJ1-2, with D possibly matching TRBD1 (6 bases). In germline, CDR1 is MDHEN, CDR2 SYDVKM. Trimming left V 5 bases short and J 7 bases short, with 17 bases between. This CDR3 is built from 14 residues. CDR3 DNA (partial): TGTGCCAGCAGTAACACCGGGACATCTCGTGGC. Protein product: CASSNTGTSRG. The whole CDR3 protein is CASSNTGTSRGYTF.

The sample holds many counts of this clone. The read comes to an end 3 residues before the CDR3 does, leaving the germline J gene to fill in the end. The rearrangement joins TRBV11-3 to TRBJ2-2; TRBD2 is a possible D gene (6 bases). This CDR3 is 14 amino acids long. CDR1 is SGHNT, CDR2 YENEEA, per germline. Deletions cut 5 bases from V and 3 bases from J, with 10 bases between. CDR3 in amino acids: CASSPRGYTGELFF. CDR3 DNA, as far as it was read: TGTGCCAGCAGCCCCCGGGGGTACACCGGGGAG.

As for this clone: Read coverage stops 3 residues before the CDR3 terminus; the germline J gene supplies the remainder. This rearrangement joins TRBV29-1 to TRBJ1-2; the D gene is possibly TRBD1 (5 bases). The CDR3 consists of 13 residues. Germline V gene data show CDR1 as SQVTM and CDR2 as ANQGSEA. The sequenced CDR3 bases are TGCAGCGTTGTAGCTGCGGACACCTACGAC. Translating gives CSVVAADTYD. From start to end, the CDR3 is CSVVAADTYDYTF.

Many counts were recorded for this clone. The observed sequence ends 3 residues before the CDR3 terminus, with the missing tail filled in from the germline J gene. The rearrangement uses TRBV19 and TRBJ1-3, with a possible D match to TRBD1 (5 bases). The CDR3 has 13 residues. Between the trimmed V and J ends, which lost 6 bases and 7 bases, there was a span of 13 bases. Looked up from germline, CDR1 is LNHDA and CDR2 is SQIVND (reference sequence). The CDR3 loop is CASSQGYFNTIYF. Incomplete CDR3 DNA: TGTGCCAGTAGCCAGGGTTATTTCAACACC.

This clone was counted many times. The read stops 3 residues short of the end of the CDR3; the missing end is completed from the germline J gene. The V call is TRBV28, the J call TRBJ1-2, with no clear D. The CDR3 has 13 residues. With 3 bases removed from V and 5 bases from J, the gap between germline ends came to 10 bases. CDR1 is MDHEN, CDR2 SYDVKM, per germline. CDR3 DNA, as far as it was read: TGTGCCAGCAGTTTTGTGGTAGGGTATGGC. Amino acids: CASSFVVGYG. The full CDR3 is CASSFVVGYGYTF.

This clone was observed many times. The read halts 3 residues ahead of the CDR3 end, with the missing end drawn from the germline J gene. V and J are TRBV6-2 or TRBV6-3 and TRBJ2-5; the D gene is possibly TRBD1 (6 bases). This CDR3 is built from 14 residues. CDR1 and CDR2 from the germline V gene are MNHEY and SVGEGT. Deletions cut 8 bases from V and 2 bases from J, with 15 bases between. The CDR3 loop is CASSKWGLQETQYF. The sequenced part of the CDR3 DNA is TGTGCCAGCTCCAAGTGGGGGCTACAAGAGACC.

This clone was recorded at least ten times. Sequencing ends 3 residues short of the CDR3 end; the germline J gene provides the rest. The chain employs TRBV28 and TRBJ2-1, with D unclear. Trimming shortened V by 5 bases and J by 8 bases, and 10 bases separated the two germline ends. Looked up from germline, CDR1 is MDHEN and CDR2 is SYDVKM. The CDR3 is 12 amino acids. This chain's CDR3 is CASSQRLDEQFF. The CDR3 DNA, read in part, is TGTGCCAGCAGTCAGAGGTTGGATGAG.

This clone was observed at least ten times. The CDR3 end lies 3 residues beyond the end of the read and is filled in from the germline J gene. The rearrangement links TRBV12-3 or TRBV12-4 to TRBJ2-1; D possibly corresponds to TRBD2 (6 bases). Trimming stripped 11 bases from V and 2 bases from J, with 16 bases between. The CDR3 runs 14 residues. The CDR3 reads CAVASRGTYNEQFF. CDR3 DNA (partial): TGTGCCGTCGCATCGCGGGGAACCTACAATGAG.

This clone was counted at least ten times. The read terminates 3 residues ahead of where the CDR3 ends, so the germline J gene completes it. The chain couples TRBV20-1 to TRBJ2-1; 10 nucleotides match TRBD2. This CDR3 region has 15 residues. The V segment lost 6 bases and the J segment 3 bases; nucleotides outside the gene matches: 8. Looked up from germline, CDR1 is DFQATT and CDR2 is SNEGSKA (reference sequence). The covered CDR3 bases are TGCAGTGCCCCAACCCTAGCGGGGGACTACAATGAG. Amino acid sequence: CSAPTLAGDYNE. The complete CDR3 reads CSAPTLAGDYNEQFF.